This TCR beta chain is from a study of T-cell reconstitution after alpha-beta-depleted transplantation in children. Overall study findings and caveats: About two months after transplant, alpha-beta T cells reportedly came from several hundred expanded graft clones. One year after transplant, T-cell counts and diversity came mostly from newly produced T cells. Several patients had high TCRbeta diversity at day 60; it came from surviving recipient T cells and thymic progenitors.

Unmatched junction bases numbered 4, after V lost 3 bases and J lost 16 bases. The CDR3 is 11 residues long. Germline loops: CDR1 LNHDA, CDR2 SQIVND (reference sequence). Unique molecular identifiers were incorporated when the TCRbeta library was constructed. MiXCR, run by TCRdb on the PCR reads, gives a single entry per CDR3 protein. This sample has around 500,000 distinct CDR3 sequences; more than 20% occur once, and the top ten carry less than 15%. Comments on this clonotype: Its antigen remains unknown.

The source was PBMCs, mostly from graft donor cells, collected 360 days after TCRalphabeta/CD19-depleted stem cell transplant. This clonotype was obtained from a boy under two years old who had a stem cell transplant for acute myeloid leukemia, so the T cells may come from the graft donor. V and J are TRBV19 and TRBJ2-4; 9 nucleotides match TRBD1. The CDR3, as DNA: TGTGCCAGTAGTATGGGACAGGGTTATTACTTC. Its translation is CASSMGQGYYF.